Shown below are 18 T cell receptor beta chains from a single sample sequenced in a study of OX40 agonist ivuxolimab in advanced cancers. Here immunoSEQ multiplex PCR was the method, and the copy in TCRdb shows in-frame clones only, minus some. The sample yields tens of thousands of clones, 88% seen once. Material: CD4+ or CD8+ T cells sorted from blood, obtained in a trial of the OX40 agonist ivuxolimab. These receptor sequences come from an adult with an advanced solid tumor such as melanoma, head and neck, liver or kidney cancer.

The V and J genes are TRBV30 and TRBJ1-2; 7 bases line up with TRBD1. Germline V gives CDR1 GTSNPN, CDR2 SVGIG (reference sequence). V lost 4 bases to trimming and J lost 1 base; unmatched junction nucleotides: 6. The CDR3 has 14 amino acids. The chain's CDR3 is CAWTGTDVNYGYTF. The CDR3 DNA is TGTGCCTGGACCGGGACAGACGTTAACTATGGCTACACCTTC.

This chain uses TRBV7-9 with TRBJ2-1; D may be TRBD1 (6 bases). The CDR3 length is 14 residues. The germline CDR1 and CDR2 sequences are SEHNR and FQNEAQ (reference sequence). V was trimmed by 5 bases and J by 4 bases, leaving 12 bases between them. CDR3 in amino acids: CASSRTGTYNEQFF. The CDR3 DNA is TGTGCCAGCAGCCGTACGGGGACATACAATGAGCAGTTCTTC.

The rearrangement links TRBV11-2 to TRBJ2-7; possibly TRBD2 for D (5 bases). The V end was cut by 3 bases, the J end by 4 bases, with 10 bases between. CDR1 is SGHAT and CDR2 is FQNNGV in the germline V gene. The CDR3 length is 13 residues. The CDR3 loop is CASSFPGWYEQYF. The CDR3 nucleotides are TGTGCCAGCAGCTTCCCGGGGTGGTACGAGCAGTACTTC.

This chain links TRBV11-2 with TRBJ2-1; D is undetermined. This CDR3 is built from 12 residues. Per the germline V gene, CDR1 is SGHAT and CDR2 is FQNNGV. Trimming left V 5 bases short and J 4 bases short, with 6 bases between. The DNA of the CDR3 is TGTGCCAGCAGCCTTATTTACAATGAGCAGTTCTTC. It translates to CASSLIYNEQFF.

This chain connects TRBV7-8 to TRBJ2-2; the D gene is possibly TRBD2 (5 bases). CDR3 size: 13 residues. The germline V gene has CDR1 SGHVS and CDR2 FQNEAQ. Trimming shortened V by 6 bases and J by 1 base, and 6 bases separated the two germline ends. CDR3 bases: TGTGCCAGCAGAGAGGGGAACACCGGGGAGCTGTTTTTT. It specifies CASREGNTGELFF.

On this clone: Other nucleotide sequences from this sample produce the same CDR3. CDR3 bases: TGTGCCAGCAGGGCCACCGGAGGGGCCCCCTACGAGCAGTACTTC. Residues: CASRATGGAPYEQYF. The V gene is TRBV6-5, the J gene TRBJ2-7; TRBD2 is a possible D gene (6 bases). CDR1 is MNHEY and CDR2 is SVGAGI in the germline V gene. Trimming pared 6 bases from V and 2 bases from J, leaving 17 bases between. This CDR3 region has 15 residues.

The gene calls are TRBV6-5 and TRBJ2-1; 7 nucleotides align to TRBD1. Germline V gene data show CDR1 as MNHEY and CDR2 as SVGAGI. The V segment lost 4 bases and the J segment 1 base; nucleotides outside the gene matches: 4. CDR3 length: 15 residues. The CDR3 loop is CASSSGTESYNEQFF. DNA for the CDR3: TGTGCCAGCAGTTCCGGGACAGAGTCCTACAATGAGCAGTTCTTC.

The chain joins TRBV7-9 to TRBJ2-6; 9 bases are a match to TRBD1. V dropped 5 bases and J dropped 0; count of bases not matched to a gene: 8. The germline CDR1 and CDR2 sequences are SEHNR and FQNEAQ (reference sequence). The CDR3 loop spans 18 amino acids. CDR3 sequence: CASSTNRGPSSGANVLTF. CDR3 DNA sequence: TGTGCCAGCAGCACTAACAGGGGGCCCAGCTCTGGGGCCAACGTCCTGACTTTC.

The V call is TRBV13, the J call TRBJ2-4; 10 bases align to TRBD1. The length of the CDR3 is 15 residues. Germline loops: CDR1 PRHDT, CDR2 FYEKMQ (reference sequence). V lost 1 base to trimming and J lost 4 bases; unmatched junction nucleotides: 1. CDR3 DNA: TGTGCCAGCAGCTTAGAGGACAGGGGGAAAAACATTCAGTACTTC. Translation: CASSLEDRGKNIQYF. Variable domain in full (rest from reference TRBV13 and TRBJ2-4): AAGVIQSPRHLIKEKRETATLKCYPIPRHDTVYWYQQGPGQDPQFLISFYEKMQSDKGSIPDRFSAQQFSDYHSELNMSSLELGDSALYFCASSLEDRGKNIQYFGAGTRLSVL.

The J gene is TRBJ2-5, the V gene TRBV5-6, with unresolved D. Germline-derived CDR1 and CDR2 are SGHDT and YYEEEE. The CDR3 is made up of 13 amino acids. Trimming removed 0 bases at V and 5 bases at J, with 8 bases between. The CDR3 loop reads CASSLGQTETQYF. CDR3 nucleotides: TGTGCCAGCAGCTTGGGGCAGACGGAGACCCAGTACTTC.

This clone was found a few times. The V and J genes are TRBV7-9 and TRBJ2-5; 10 bases are shared with TRBD1. J lost 2 bases, V lost 5 bases, and 8 bases had no gene match. The V gene's germline CDR1 is SEHNR and CDR2 FQNEAQ (reference sequence). CDR3 size: 16 residues. CDR3 sequence: CASSHPGQGNQETQYF. CDR3 bases: TGTGCCAGCAGCCACCCGGGACAGGGGAATCAAGAGACCCAGTACTTC.

The chain joins TRBV4-1 to TRBJ2-2; D is ambiguous. The V and J ends lost 4 bases and 0 bases respectively, with 6 bases between them. The CDR3 is 14 amino acids. Germline loops: CDR1 MGHRA, CDR2 YSYEKL. DNA of the CDR3: TGCGCCAGCAGCCGAACGACGAACACCGGGGAGCTGTTTTTT. Amino acid sequence: CASSRTTNTGELFF.

This clone appeared once. This chain connects TRBV7-3 to TRBJ2-5; a weak D match, TRBD2 (6 bases). CDR1 is SGHTA and CDR2 is FQGTGA in the germline V gene. V was shortened by 5 bases and J by 4 bases, with 14 bases between the two germline ends. The CDR3 loop spans 14 amino acids. Here the CDR3 DNA reads TGTGCCAGCAGCATCGGGACCGGGGGAGAGACCCAGTACTTC. This encodes CASSIGTGGETQYF.

The chain couples TRBV30 to TRBJ1-1; 8 nucleotides align to TRBD1. V gave up 3 bases and J gave up 3 bases; unmatched junction bases: 6. The CDR3 totals 14 residues. CDR1 and CDR2 from the germline V gene are GTSNPN and SVGIG (reference sequence). The CDR3 DNA sequence: TGTGCCTGGAGGTGGACAGGGCGAGACACTGAAGCTTTCTTT. Protein product: CAWRWTGRDTEAFF.

The rearrangement uses TRBV4-2 and TRBJ2-7, with D perhaps assigned TRBD1 or TRBD2 (5 bases each). Looked up from germline, CDR1 is LGHNA and CDR2 is YNFKEQ. The CDR3 totals 16 residues. V lost 0 bases, J lost 2 bases, and 14 bases lay in between. The CDR3, as DNA: TGTGCCAGCAGCCAAGAGATTCGGGACCTCCCCTACGAGCAGTACTTC. Encoded protein: CASSQEIRDLPYEQYF.

This clone occurred once. The chain couples TRBV7-9 to TRBJ2-5; 15 bases are a match to TRBD2. CDR3 length: 17 amino acids. V was clipped by 5 bases and J by 4 bases; unmatched bases: 8. CDR1 is SEHNR, CDR2 FQNEAQ, per germline (reference sequence). CDR3 bases: TGTGCCAGCAGCCCCCGGACTAGCGGGGGGGCCGCAGAGACCCAGTACTTC. It is translated as CASSPRTSGGAAETQYF.

The V and J genes are TRBV20-1 and TRBJ2-7; tentatively, D is TRBD1 (5 bases). Deletions cut 6 bases from V and 4 bases from J, with 7 bases between. The CDR3 loop spans 10 amino acids. The germline gives CDR1 DFQATT, CDR2 SNEGSKA (reference sequence). The CDR3 region is CSAQDYEQYF. CDR3 sequence (DNA): TGCAGTGCACAGGATTACGAGCAGTACTTC.

In DNA form, the CDR3 reads TGTGCCTGGAGCACCTCCTTAGGGGTAGCTTACAATGAGCAGTTCTTC. The encoded protein is CAWSTSLGVAYNEQFF. The rearrangement joins TRBV30 to TRBJ2-1; weak D call: TRBD1 (5 bases). V was cut by 3 bases and J by 4 bases, with 19 bases left in between. CDR1 GTSNPN and CDR2 SVGIG come from the germline V gene (reference sequence). The CDR3 runs to 16 residues.